The T cell receptor beta chain under discussion was sequenced for a study of cytomegalovirus exposure and HLA in healthy donors. The CDR3 contains 13 residues. With 4 bases clipped from V and 5 bases from J, the junction kept 3 bases outside the gene matches. Per germline, CDR1 MNHEY and CDR2 SVGAGI. The PCR made use of 60 Vbeta and 13 Jbeta primers. TCRdb's copy holds only in-frame clones and misses some; the assay was immunoSEQ multiplex PCR. The repertoire consists of 75,000 to 100,000 clones, with 64% occurring once and the leading ten covering 2.5% to 3.5%. This receptor was taken from a man aged 55 to 69 in good health and CMV-seronegative. J is TRBJ2-5 and V is TRBV6-5; 8 nucleotides align to TRBD1. The sequenced sample was PBMCs. CDR3 DNA: TGTGCCAGCAGTTCAGGGGGCCCGGAGACCCAGTACTTC. Encoded protein: CASSSGGPETQYF.